A selection of T cell receptor beta chains follows, all from one sample in a study of shared clonotypes between healthy human individuals. The assay was immunoSEQ multiplex PCR, and TCRdb's table has in-frame clones only and misses some. Of 900,000 to 1,200,000 clones in the sample, 70% to 80% are singletons; the top ten hold around 0.61%. Sequencing was performed on memory CD4+ T cells from PBMCs. The receptors stem from a man aged 18 to 30 in good health. Some clones in this sample may be carry-over from other donors' samples. The CDR3 runs from the conserved cysteine through the conserved F or W. A D gene is named only where the DNA matches it firmly. Some rows have no size entry. The others give once, few or many, or a class for an expanded clone.

abundance	j_gene	d_gene	v_gene	CDR3aa	CDR3nt
NA	TRBJ2-2	TRBD1	TRBV27	CASSIQGTGELFF	TGTGCCAGCAGTATACAGGGGACCGGGGAGCTGTTTTTT
NA	TRBJ1-3	NA	TRBV21-1	CASRIQVQHARNTIYF	TGTGCCAGCAGAATCCAAGTACAACACGCACGAAACACCATATATTTT
NA	TRBJ2-3	NA	TRBV5-1	CASSPAGVGRGSDTQYF	TGCGCCAGCAGCCCGGCCGGTGTCGGACGGGGATCAGATACGCAGTATTTT
NA	TRBJ2-1	TRBD1	TRBV29-1	CSVSGTGVHNEQFF	TGCAGCGTCTCCGGGACAGGGGTACACAATGAGCAGTTCTTC
NA	TRBJ1-2	NA	TRBV14	CASSQDRNYGYTF	TGTGCCAGCAGCCAAGACAGGAACTATGGCTACACCTTC
NA	TRBJ1-2	TRBD1	TRBV6-5	CASSYWTGGDRYGYTF	TGTGCCAGCAGTTACTGGACAGGGGGCGACCGCTACGGCTACACCTTC
NA	TRBJ1-1	NA	TRBV28	CASSFYRGRTEAFF	TGTGCCAGCAGTTTCTACCGGGGCCGCACTGAAGCTTTCTTT
NA	TRBJ2-7	TRBD1	TRBV28	CASSSPLGTGGYEQYF	TGTGCCAGCTCCTCCCCCCTCGGGACAGGGGGCTACGAGCAGTACTTC
once	TRBJ2-2	NA	TRBV4-3	CASSQDRNTGELFF	TGCGCCAGCAGCCAAGACAGGAACACCGGGGAGCTGTTTTTT
NA	TRBJ2-2	NA	TRBV28	CASSLRLALTGELFF	TGTGCCAGCAGTTTACGGCTAGCGTTGACCGGGGAGCTGTTTTTT
NA	TRBJ2-1	NA	TRBV15	CATSRGPGGSRNEQFF	TGTGCCACCAGCAGGGGTCCCGGTGGATCCCGCAATGAGCAGTTCTTC
NA	TRBJ2-7	TRBD1	TRBV5-3	CARSWTGGLYEQYF	TGTGCCAGAAGCTGGACAGGGGGCCTCTACGAGCAGTACTTC
NA	TRBJ1-5	NA	TRBV28	CASSSVNSNQPQHF	TGTGCCAGCAGTTCAGTAAATAGCAATCAGCCCCAGCATTTT
few	TRBJ1-2	NA	TRBV27	CASSPDGYGYTF	TGTGCCAGCAGTCCCGACGGCTATGGCTACACCTTC
NA	TRBJ1-3	TRBD1	TRBV7-9	CASSLAGGKNTIYF	TGTGCCAGCAGCTTAGCAGGGGGCAAGAACACCATATATTTT
NA	TRBJ1-1	NA	TRBV9	CASSVVGQVNTEAFF	TGTGCCAGCAGCGTAGTTGGCCAGGTCAACACTGAAGCTTTCTTT
NA	TRBJ2-7	NA	TRBV18	CASSPPIGFVSGESYEQYF	TGTGCCAGCTCACCACCTATTGGGTTCGTGTCGGGTGAGTCCTACGAGCAGTACTTC
NA	TRBJ2-3	NA	TRBV28	CASGLDPADTQYF	TGTGCCAGCGGCCTAGACCCGGCAGATACGCAGTATTTT
NA	TRBJ1-5	NA	TRBV9	CASSPQGIGQPQHF	TGTGCCAGCAGCCCACAGGGAATTGGTCAGCCCCAGCATTTT
NA	TRBJ2-1	TRBD1	TRBV18	CASSPRSTGGSHEQFF	TGTGCCAGCTCACCAAGGTCGACAGGGGGGAGCCATGAGCAGTTCTTC
few	TRBJ2-3	NA	TRBV5-1	CASSKAATDTQYF	TGCGCCAGCAGCAAGGCAGCCACAGATACGCAGTATTTT
NA	TRBJ1-5	NA	TRBV6-1	CASSEAPQHNQPQHF	TGTGCCAGCAGTGAAGCACCACAGCACAATCAGCCCCAGCATTTT
NA	TRBJ2-2	NA	TRBV28	CASSRPALVSGELFF	TGTGCCAGCAGCCGTCCGGCCCTCGTATCCGGGGAGCTGTTTTTT
NA	TRBJ1-3	NA	TRBV11-3	CASSSTGPGNTIYF	TGTGCCAGCAGCTCCACAGGGCCGGGAAACACCATATATTTT
NA	TRBJ2-1	TRBD2	TRBV11-2	CASSPGALAGGYNEQFF	TGTGCCAGCAGCCCGGGGGCACTAGCGGGAGGCTACAATGAGCAGTTCTTC
NA	TRBJ2-1	TRBD1	TRBV27	CASIHGQVPKKYNEQFF	TGTGCCAGTATCCACGGACAGGTCCCTAAAAAATACAATGAGCAGTTCTTC
NA	TRBJ1-2	TRBD1	TRBV28	CASSPRGRDGYGYTF	TGTGCCAGCAGCCCGAGGGGGCGGGATGGGTATGGCTACACCTTC
few	TRBJ2-1	NA	TRBV25-1	CASSEPGPRGNEQFF	TGTGCCAGCAGTGAACCCGGGCCCCGGGGCAATGAGCAGTTCTTC
once	TRBJ1-4	NA	TRBV9	CASSVGASGGGDEKLFF	TGTGCCAGCAGCGTAGGAGCCTCGGGGGGCGGTGATGAAAAACTGTTTTTT
NA	TRBJ2-7	TRBD1	TRBV11-3	CASSRGQGSGEQYF	TGTGCCAGCAGCCGGGGACAGGGCTCCGGCGAGCAGTACTTC
NA	TRBJ1-2	NA	TRBV25-1	CASSEAGFANYGYTF	TGTGCCAGCAGTGAGGCTGGATTCGCTAACTATGGCTACACCTTC
NA	TRBJ2-7	NA	TRBV19	CASSIAEGAYEQYF	TGTGCCAGTAGTATAGCGGAGGGGGCCTACGAGCAGTACTTC
NA	TRBJ1-1	NA	TRBV29-1	CSAPLGTPPMNTEAFF	TGCAGCGCCCCCTTAGGAACCCCGCCTATGAACACTGAAGCTTTCTTT
NA	TRBJ1-4	NA	TRBV28	CASSPPGTRNEKLFF	TGTGCCAGCAGTCCCCCGGGGACACGGAATGAAAAACTGTTTTTT
NA	TRBJ1-1	NA	TRBV27	CASRTRTAVGTEAFF	TGTGCCAGCAGAACCAGGACGGCCGTGGGCACTGAAGCTTTCTTT
NA	TRBJ2-7	NA	TRBV6-1	CASSRHFYEQYF	TGTGCCAGCAGCCGACACTTCTACGAGCAGTACTTC
NA	TRBJ1-2	NA	TRBV9	CASSPQRQGLTYGYTF	TGTGCCAGCAGCCCCCAACGGCAGGGGTTGACCTATGGCTACACCTTC
NA	TRBJ2-5	TRBD1	TRBV2	CASGGGQGLLAARETQYF	TGTGCCAGCGGAGGGGGACAGGGATTGTTGGCTGCTCGAGAGACCCAGTACTTC
NA	TRBJ2-2	NA	TRBV30	CAWTAANTGELFF	TGTGCCTGGACGGCCGCGAACACCGGGGAGCTGTTTTTT
NA	TRBJ2-3	TRBD2	TRBV28	CASSSAKRESQTDTQYF	TGTGCCAGCAGTTCCGCGAAGCGGGAGTCTCAAACAGATACGCAGTATTTT
NA	TRBJ2-1	NA	TRBV2	CASSPDSGDEQFF	TGTGCCAGCAGTCCCGACTCCGGAGATGAGCAGTTCTTC
NA	TRBJ2-1	NA	TRBV9	CASSDPGRELRSEQFF	TGTGCCAGCAGCGACCCGGGACGCGAACTACGAAGTGAGCAGTTCTTC
once	TRBJ2-7	TRBD2	TRBV5-1	CASSLPPLAGIRHLYEQYF	TGCGCCAGCAGCTTACCCCCCCTAGCGGGAATCCGCCACCTATACGAGCAGTACTTC
NA	TRBJ2-1	NA	TRBV11-2	CASSKRSGGYNEQFF	TGTGCCAGCAGCAAACGCTCTGGGGGGTACAATGAGCAGTTCTTC